The 3 T cell receptor beta chains in this list originate from one sample, sequenced in a study of PD-1 blockade in classical Hodgkin lymphoma (TCRdb year 2020). Sample time point, as interpreted from the label and publication: cycle 1 day 1 (C1D1), immediately before nivolumab initiation. Every trial patient had relapsed after autologous stem cell transplantation, and cohorts A, B and C differed in prior brentuximab vedotin exposure. The library was built by means of the immunoSEQ multiplex PCR assay. TCRdb holds this immuneACCESS table with in-frame rearrangements only. Some clones are missing; in checked studies, unresolved V genes explain under half, and the rest has no known cause. The sample table shows roughly 14,000 clones, and more than 65% are seen once. The top ten constitute less than 25% of the sample. The starting material was peripheral blood mononuclear cells (PBMCs), obtained at baseline. These TCRs come from a human donor with classical Hodgkin lymphoma.

This clone was observed a handful of times. The V gene is TRBV4-2, the J gene TRBJ1-2; D perhaps matches TRBD1 (5 bases). Trimming removed 1 base at V and 7 bases at J, with 10 bases between. CDR1 is LGHNA and CDR2 is YNFKEQ in the germline V gene. The CDR3 consists of 13 residues. As DNA, the CDR3 is TGTGCCAGCAGCCAAGTGTCAGACAGTGGCTACACCTTC. Protein: CASSQVSDSGYTF.

This clone was seen more than once but under ten times. The chain joins TRBV19 to TRBJ2-2, with a possible D match to TRBD2 (5 bases). The CDR3 contains 14 residues. Germline assignment: CDR1 LNHDA and CDR2 SQIVND (reference sequence). With 7 bases removed from V and 4 bases from J, the gap between germline ends came to 13 bases. DNA for the CDR3: TGTGCCAGTATCCGTACTCGGGGCACCGGGGAGCTGTTTTTT. Protein: CASIRTRGTGELFF. Drawing the rest from reference TRBV19 and TRBJ2-2, the complete variable domain is DGGITQSPKYLFRKEGQNVTLSCEQNLNHDAMYWYRQDPGQGLRLIYYSQIVNDFQKGDIAEGYSVSREKKESFPLTVTSAQKNPTAFYLCASIRTRGTGELFFGEGSRLTVL.

The rearrangement uses TRBV13 and TRBJ2-1; TRBD2 matches 12 bases. The germline CDR1 and CDR2 sequences are PRHDT and FYEKMQ (reference sequence). The V segment lost 4 bases and the J segment 4 bases; nucleotides outside the gene matches: 8. The CDR3 has 17 amino acids. The CDR3 protein is CASSSLTSGGQYNEQFF. CDR3 nucleotides: TGTGCCAGCAGCTCCTTGACTAGCGGGGGCCAATACAATGAGCAGTTCTTC. The full variable domain, completed using reference TRBV13 and TRBJ2-1, is AAGVIQSPRHLIKEKRETATLKCYPIPRHDTVYWYQQGPGQDPQFLISFYEKMQSDKGSIPDRFSAQQFSDYHSELNMSSLELGDSALYFCASSSLTSGGQYNEQFFGPGTRLTVL.